A single sample is the source of the 27 T cell receptor beta chains below, sequenced in a study of blood T cells in healthy people across ages. Then a second PCR, running roughly 7 to 11 cycles, was carried out with a sample-barcoded 5' primer and a J-beta primer mix. TCRdb used MiXCR to reprocess the 5' RACE reads, holding one entry per CDR3 protein. The table includes more than 450,000 distinct CDR3 sequences, roughly a quarter detected once. Separately, the same data were catalogued under a study of T cells of mothers and their children.

Sequencing input: blood. The receptors were sampled from a boy between 2 and 10 years old in good health.

This clonotype has just a few counts. The gene calls are TRBV24-1 and TRBJ2-3, with 7 bases matching TRBD1. The CDR3 extends over 13 amino acids. In germline, CDR1 is KGHDR, CDR2 SFDVKD. With V trimmed by 2 bases and J by 6 bases, 1 base remained unmatched. The CDR3 DNA is TGTGCCACCAGTGATTGGGACAGCGATACGCAGTATTTT. It is translated as CATSDWDSDTQYF.

V is TRBV20-1 and J is TRBJ2-5, with no clear D. The germline gives CDR1 DFQATT, CDR2 SNEGSKA (reference sequence). The CDR3 loop spans 12 amino acids. Trimming took off 6 bases at V and 1 base at J, with 9 bases between the two ends. CDR3 region: CSAKAPQETQYF. For the CDR3, the DNA is TGCAGTGCGAAGGCACCCCAAGAGACCCAGTACTTC.

This clonotype was picked up a small number of times. The J gene is TRBJ1-1, the V gene TRBV5-1; D gene ambiguous. The length of the CDR3 is 14 residues. From germline, CDR1 is SGHRS and CDR2 YFSETQ. The V and J ends lost 2 bases and 1 base respectively, with 9 bases between them. The CDR3 DNA sequence: TGCGCCAGCAGCTTAGTAAGACCGAACACTGAAGCTTTCTTT. It encodes CASSLVRPNTEAFF.

There are a few counts of this clonotype. Germline and junction disagree at one end, which may indicate a read error. The V and J genes are TRBV6-2 or TRBV6-3 and TRBJ2-1, with TRBD2 as a possible D gene (5 bases). The CDR3 extends over 13 amino acids. Germline V lookup: CDR1 MNHEY, CDR2 SVGEGT. For the CDR3, the DNA is TGTGCCGGCAGACATGCCGGGGAGAATGAGCAGTTCTTC. This gives the protein CAGRHAGENEQFF.

A few counts support this clonotype. The chain employs TRBV30 and TRBJ1-4, with 8 bases identical to TRBD1. Trimming took 5 bases from V and 8 from J; bases not matched to a gene: 4. CDR1 is GTSNPN and CDR2 is SVGIG in the germline V gene (reference sequence). The CDR3 spans 12 residues. CDR3 coding DNA: TGTGCCTGGGGACAGGGCGGCGAAAAACTGTTTTTT. Its translation: CAWGQGGEKLFF.

This clonotype was picked up a small number of times. The chain employs TRBV20-1 and TRBJ2-1; perhaps D is TRBD1 or TRBD2 (5 bases each). V lost 6 bases, J lost 8 bases, and 20 bases lay in between. The CDR3 covers 14 residues. In germline, CDR1 is DFQATT, CDR2 SNEGSKA (reference sequence). The CDR3 reads CSARGLRGTDEQFF. CDR3 coding DNA: TGCAGTGCGCGCGGGTTAAGGGGAACCGATGAGCAGTTCTTC.

The V call is TRBV4-3, the J call TRBJ2-4, with a possible D match to TRBD2 (5 bases). The CDR3 contains 16 residues. CDR1 is LGHNA and CDR2 is YSLEER in the germline V gene. Between the trimmed V and J ends, which lost 0 bases and 0 bases, there was a span of 9 bases. The CDR3 region is CASSQDLGVAKNIQYF. DNA of the CDR3: TGCGCCAGCAGCCAAGATCTCGGGGTAGCCAAAAACATTCAGTACTTC.

CDR3 sequence (DNA): TGCGCCAGCAGCTCCGGACTAGCGGCGAACACCGGGGAGCTGTTTTTT. Protein sequence: CASSSGLAANTGELFF. The chain recombines TRBV5-1 with TRBJ2-2; 10 bases align to TRBD2. The CDR3 length is 16 residues. Germline V gene sequence: CDR1 SGHRS, CDR2 YFSETQ. V shed 3 bases, J shed 0 bases, and the junction held 2 bases outside the gene matches.

A few counts support this clonotype. The chain employs TRBV4-2 and TRBJ2-4; D not resolved. The V and J ends lost 0 bases and 1 base respectively, with 22 bases between them. The CDR3 loop spans 20 amino acids. Looked up from germline, CDR1 is LGHNA and CDR2 is YNFKEQ. CDR3 nucleotides: TGTGCCAGCAGCCAAGACCCGGGTCTATCCTCCGCCCAGGCCAAAAACATTCAGTACTTC. As protein: CASSQDPGLSSAQAKNIQYF.

This chain connects TRBV20-1 to TRBJ1-5; D call uncertain. With 0 bases removed from V and 1 base from J, the gap between germline ends came to 10 bases. Germline CDR1 is DFQATT and CDR2 is SNEGSKA (reference sequence). The CDR3 is 15 residues long. The CDR3 loop reads CSARDLADSNQPQHF. In DNA form, the CDR3 reads TGCAGTGCTAGAGATCTAGCGGACAGCAATCAGCCCCAGCATTTT.

This clonotype was seen many times. The chain has TRBV6-1 and TRBJ2-5, with 12 bases that match TRBD2. In germline, CDR1 is MNHNS, CDR2 SASEGT. The V gene end was trimmed by 2 bases and the J gene end by 2 bases; junction bases not matched to a gene: 0. The CDR3 sequence is 15 residues long. CDR3 sequence reads: CASSELAGGQETQYF. Here the CDR3 DNA reads TGTGCCAGCAGTGAACTAGCGGGGGGGCAAGAGACCCAGTACTTC.

The chain combines TRBV5-1 with TRBJ2-2, with TRBD1 matching over 7 bases. V lost 4 bases to trimming and J lost 1 base; unmatched junction nucleotides: 4. Looked up from germline, CDR1 is SGHRS and CDR2 is YFSETQ. CDR3 size: 15 residues. DNA for the CDR3: TGCGCCAGCAGCGAGAGGACAGGGAACACCGGGGAGCTGTTTTTT. This sequence encodes CASSERTGNTGELFF.

CDR3 nucleotides: TGCAGTGTTCCGGACAGGGGAAACACCGGGGAGCTGTTTTTT. It translates to CSVPDRGNTGELFF. The chain carries TRBV20-1 and TRBJ2-2, with 9 bases identical to TRBD1. Per the germline V gene, CDR1 is DFQATT and CDR2 is SNEGSKA (reference sequence). This CDR3 spans 14 amino acids. J lost 2 bases, V lost 7 bases, and 5 bases had no gene match.

The chain links TRBV5-1 to TRBJ1-2; no firm D call. The CDR3 is made up of 15 amino acids. Germline-derived CDR1 and CDR2 are SGHRS and YFSETQ. The germline V and J ends were trimmed by 9 bases and 7 bases, with 25 bases remaining between them. The CDR3 DNA sequence: TGCGCCACCGCGCTAGGAGCCGGGCAAGAGGGTGGCTACACCTTC. Protein: CATALGAGQEGGYTF.

The J gene is TRBJ2-3, the V gene TRBV12-3 or TRBV12-4; the D is unclear. Trimming pared 5 bases from V and 13 bases from J, leaving 25 bases between. The CDR3 sequence is 15 residues long. CDR3 DNA: TGTGCCAGCAGTCCACATAGAGTAAACGCAGATGCGGAGTATTTT. This codes for CASSPHRVNADAEYF.

CDR3 bases: TGTGCCAGCAGCTTAGTTGGCGGTCAGACCATGTCCGAGCAGTACTTC. Translated: CASSLVGGQTMSEQYF. The V and J genes are TRBV7-2 and TRBJ2-7; D unclear. CDR3 length: 16 amino acids. V was clipped by 1 base and J by 6 bases, with 19 bases between them. The germline V gene has CDR1 SGHTA and CDR2 FQGNSA.

There are a few counts of this clonotype. The chain employs TRBV20-1 and TRBJ2-4; the D gene could be TRBD1 or TRBD2 (5 bases each). Germline V lookup: CDR1 DFQATT, CDR2 SNEGSKA (reference sequence). This CDR3 region has 14 residues. V was cut by 0 bases and J by 6 bases, with 12 bases left in between. CDR3 in amino acids: CSARDGDVGNIQYF. Written as DNA, the CDR3 is TGCAGTGCTAGAGATGGGGACGTCGGAAACATTCAGTACTTC.

J is TRBJ2-7 and V is TRBV6-5; D not resolved. Germline V gives CDR1 MNHEY, CDR2 SVGAGI. The CDR3 is 15 amino acids. Trimming took 6 bases from V and 0 from J, leaving 15 bases between them. CDR3 loop: CASSSGRGPSYEQYF. CDR3 sequence (DNA): TGTGCCAGCAGCTCTGGACGAGGACCCTCCTACGAGCAGTACTTC.

Here the CDR3 DNA reads TGTGCCAGCAGTTTGAGAGCGGGTCCTAGATCAAGTGATACGCAGTATTTT. This translates into CASSLRAGPRSSDTQYF. The V gene is TRBV7-8, the J gene TRBJ2-3; weak D call: TRBD2 (6 bases). The CDR3 covers 17 residues. Germline V lookup: CDR1 SGHVS, CDR2 FQNEAQ. V lost 6 bases to trimming and J lost 6 bases, with 25 bases between them.

The chain has TRBV6-2 or TRBV6-3 and TRBJ2-1, with TRBD2 identical over 10 bases. The assigned J gene may be wrong: the sequence end matches TRBJ2-7 better. The CDR3 loop spans 14 amino acids. CDR1 and CDR2 (germline): MNHEY, SVGEGT. The CDR3 protein is CASIQAGGVYEQYF. In DNA form, the CDR3 reads TGTGCCAGCATTCAAGCGGGGGGGGTCTACGAGCAGTACTTC.

This sequence joins TRBV6-2 or TRBV6-3 and TRBJ1-2; D possibly corresponds to TRBD1 (5 bases). This CDR3 is built from 13 residues. The germline gives CDR1 MNHEY, CDR2 SVGEGT. V was trimmed by 7 bases and J by 3 bases, leaving 12 bases between them. CDR3 residues: CASTSSGHYGYTF. CDR3 sequence (DNA): TGTGCCAGCACCTCTTCGGGGCACTATGGCTACACCTTC.

Only a few counts were recorded for this clonotype. The chain employs TRBV7-9 and TRBJ2-5; D gene uncertain. The J call may be wrong; the DNA end is better matched by TRBJ2-1. This CDR3 is 13 amino acids long. The germline V gene encodes CDR1 SEHNR and CDR2 FQNEAQ (reference sequence). CDR3 in DNA: TGTGCCAGCAGCCCCCCCCCAGACAATGAGCAGTTCTTC. It is translated as CASSPPPDNEQFF.

This clonotype was seen a few times. V is TRBV18 and J is TRBJ2-6; D not resolved. This CDR3 contains 15 residues. The ends were cut back, 4 bases at V and 0 bases at J, with 7 bases in the middle. From germline, CDR1 is KGHSH and CDR2 LQKENI. CDR3 bases: TGTGCCAGCTCACTCCTCCTCTCTGGGGCCAACGTCCTGACTTTC. Translated: CASSLLLSGANVLTF.

The chain joins TRBV27 to TRBJ1-5; D is perhaps TRBD1 (6 bases). CDR3 size: 15 residues. The V gene lost 2 bases and the J gene lost 1 base, with 9 bases spanning the gap. Germline V gene sequence: CDR1 MNHEY, CDR2 SMNVEV (reference sequence). The CDR3 loop reads CASSLRGASNQPQHF. The CDR3 DNA reads TGTGCCAGCAGTTTACGGGGGGCGAGCAATCAGCCCCAGCATTTT.

The chain couples TRBV9 to TRBJ1-1, with 8 bases matching TRBD1. The CDR3 length is 17 residues. The junction had 14 bases not matched to a gene; V was cut back by 4 bases and J by 3 bases. CDR1 is SGDLS and CDR2 is YYNGEE in the germline V gene. The CDR3 nucleotides are TGTGCCAGCAGCCTAGGGACAGGTGGGGGGACTTACACTGAAGCTTTCTTT. Amino acid sequence: CASSLGTGGGTYTEAFF.

Only a few counts were recorded for this clonotype. The chain joins TRBV10-3 to TRBJ1-6; 10 bases agree with TRBD1. V lost 5 bases and J lost 9; bases outside the gene matches: 7. There are 15 residues in the CDR3. Germline lookup yields CDR1 ENHRY and CDR2 SYGVKD. This chain's CDR3 is CAISSSRDRGSPLHF. Written as DNA, the CDR3 is TGTGCCATCAGTTCTTCCCGGGACAGGGGTTCACCCCTCCACTTT.

This sequence joins TRBV7-9 and TRBJ2-2, with D possibly matching TRBD2 (6 bases). Germline V CDR1 and CDR2: SEHNR, FQNEAQ (reference sequence). Trimming removed 1 base from V and 8 bases from J, with 14 bases in between. The CDR3 consists of 15 residues. CDR3 protein: CASSLVAGPLGELFF. The CDR3 DNA is TGTGCCAGCAGCTTAGTGGCGGGGCCCCTTGGGGAGCTGTTTTTT.